This T cell receptor (beta chain) emerged from a study of CD8 T cells in ankylosing spondylitis. A remark on this clonotype: What it binds is unknown.

Notes on the study in general: Within matched ankylosing spondylitis synovial fluid, disease-linked clones were reportedly significantly enriched. Researchers report that disease-linked clones proved CD8+ and relatively rare in peripheral blood. In the blood and synovial fluid of reactive arthritis, some motif variants had been previously reported.

From the 5' RACE reads, TCRdb called clonotypes with MiXCR, one entry per CDR3 protein. The table has approximately 110,000 distinct CDR3 sequences, 24% seen once. This clonotype originated in a male donor with ankylosing spondylitis. The sequenced sample was synovial fluid, either unsorted or a sorted T cell fraction (not recorded which).

The CDR3 nucleotides are TGTGCCAGCAGTGACAGCCTCACAGATACGCAGTATTTT. Translated: CASSDSLTDTQYF. V usage is TRBV2 and J usage is TRBJ2-3; D is unresolved. This CDR3 has 13 amino acids. Germline V gene sequence: CDR1 SNHLY, CDR2 FYNNEI. Trimming pared 3 bases from V and 2 bases from J, leaving 6 bases between.